The 16 T cell receptor beta chains presented below share a single source sample, sequenced in a study of cytomegalovirus exposure and HLA in healthy donors. The study ran its PCR with 60 Vbeta and 13 Jbeta primers. The protocol was immunoSEQ multiplex PCR, while the TCRdb copy is restricted to in-frame clones and leaves out a portion. The data hold around 140,000 clones, with less than 10% observed a single time. The sample comprised PBMCs. The source of these receptors is a man aged 45-60 years in good health and CMV-seronegative.

In this sample, this clone turned up a few times. This chain connects TRBV4-1 to TRBJ1-1, with TRBD1 as a possible D gene (5 bases). The CDR3 length is 14 residues. Germline CDR1 reads MGHRA; CDR2 reads YSYEKL. Trimming took 5 bases from V and 1 from J, leaving 11 bases between them. CDR3: CASSKLTANTEAFF. CDR3 bases: TGCGCCAGCAGCAAATTGACAGCGAACACTGAAGCTTTCTTT.

This clone came up a few times. V is TRBV7-6 and J is TRBJ2-3; 11 positions match TRBD2. Germline CDR1 and CDR2: SGHVS and FNYEAQ. This CDR3 contains 17 residues. The junction had 9 bases not matched to a gene; V was cut back by 5 bases and J by 2 bases. Written as DNA, the CDR3 is TGTGCCAGCAGCCCCCGACTAGCGGGGCCTTCCACAGATACGCAGTATTTT. Residues: CASSPRLAGPSTDTQYF.

V and J are TRBV6-4 and TRBJ1-1; D gene ambiguous. The V gene's germline CDR1 is MRHNA and CDR2 SNTAGT. V was trimmed by 3 bases and J by 4 bases, leaving 12 bases between them. The CDR3 is 14 residues long. The CDR3 coding sequence is TGTGCCAGCAGTGAGGGAGGGCTTGGCACTGAAGCTTTCTTT. It translates to CASSEGGLGTEAFF.

The CDR3 spells CASSPSRGSGSLNGELFF. CDR3 sequence (DNA): TGTGCCAGTAGCCCGTCGCGCGGTAGCGGGAGTCTTAACGGGGAGCTGTTTTTT. The J gene is TRBJ2-2, the V gene TRBV19, with 9 bases that match TRBD2. Germline V gene sequence: CDR1 LNHDA, CDR2 SQIVND (reference sequence). The CDR3 runs to 18 residues. The V segment lost 6 bases and the J segment 7 bases; nucleotides outside the gene matches: 18.

This clone has only a few counts. The gene calls are TRBV29-1 and TRBJ2-5; weak D call: TRBD1 (6 bases). Between the trimmed V and J ends, which lost 4 bases and 4 bases, there was a span of 7 bases. The CDR3 consists of 11 residues. Germline values: CDR1 SQVTM, CDR2 ANQGSEA. CDR3 residues: CSVVGGETQYF. The CDR3 DNA reads as TGCAGCGTTGTAGGGGGAGAGACCCAGTACTTC. Full variable domain (rest looked up from reference TRBV29-1 and TRBJ2-5): SAVISQKPSRDICQRGTSLTIQCQVDSQVTMMFWYRQQPGQSLTLIATANQGSEATYESGFVIDKFPISRPNLTFSTLTVSNMSPEDSSIYLCSVVGGETQYFGPGTRLLVL.

The chain couples TRBV29-1 to TRBJ2-7; 7 nucleotides agree with TRBD2. Germline V gene lookup returns CDR1 SQVTM and CDR2 ANQGSEA. This CDR3 has 13 residues. After removal of 7 bases from V and 0 bases from J, the junction contained 6 bases not matched to a gene. The CDR3 region has the DNA TGCAGCGGTATAGCGGGTATCTCCTACGAGCAGTACTTC. This sequence encodes CSGIAGISYEQYF.

The chain couples TRBV7-2 to TRBJ1-2; D ambiguous. Germline V gives CDR1 SGHTA, CDR2 FQGNSA. CDR3 length equals 15 residues. V shed 4 bases and J shed 9 bases, with 21 bases lying between them. The CDR3 DNA sequence: TGTGCCAGCAGCTCTACCCCGGGAGGAGGGTATTGCTACACCTTC. Protein product: CASSSTPGGGYCYTF. Looking up the rest from reference TRBV7-2 and TRBJ1-2 gives the full variable domain: GAGVSQSPSNKVTEKGKDVELRCDPISGHTALYWYRQSLGQGLEFLIYFQGNSAPDKSGLPSDRFSAERTGGSVSTLTIQRTQQEDSAVYLCASSSTPGGGYCYTFGSGTRLTVV.

This clone was seen more than once but under ten times. The DNA of the CDR3 is TGTGCCGGACGGGGGGATAGCAATCAGCCCCAGCATTTT. Amino acids: CAGRGDSNQPQHF. V gene TRBV2 combines with J gene TRBJ1-5, with D maybe TRBD1 (5 bases). Per germline, CDR1 SNHLY and CDR2 FYNNEI. This CDR3 has 13 amino acids. V shed 11 bases and J shed 0 bases, with 11 bases lying between them. Full variable domain (remainder filled in from reference TRBV2 and TRBJ1-5): EPEVTQTPSHQVTQMGQEVILRCVPISNHLYFYWYRQILGQKVEFLVSFYNNEISEKSEIFDDQFSVERPDGSNFTLKIRSTKLEDSAMYFCAGRGDSNQPQHFGDGTRLSIL.

The table lists this clone with a few counts. The rearrangement links TRBV30 to TRBJ2-7, with D hard to call. This CDR3 contains 12 residues. The germline V and J ends were trimmed by 4 bases and 2 bases, with 9 bases remaining between them. Germline values: CDR1 GTSNPN, CDR2 SVGIG (reference sequence). The CDR3 protein is CAWNAATYEQYF. The CDR3 nucleotides are TGTGCCTGGAATGCGGCTACCTACGAGCAGTACTTC.

The chain couples TRBV19 to TRBJ1-1; no firm D call. The V end was cut by 4 bases, the J end by 2 bases, with 11 bases between. CDR3 length equals 14 residues. The germline V gene encodes CDR1 LNHDA and CDR2 SQIVND (reference sequence). The CDR3 loop is CASSSQTPNTEAFF. The CDR3 DNA follows: TGTGCCAGTAGTAGCCAGACACCTAACACTGAAGCTTTCTTT.

In DNA form, the CDR3 reads TGTGCCAGCAGTTTCGGGAATTCCGGGGCCAACGTCCTGACTTTC. Translated: CASSFGNSGANVLTF. The rearrangement links TRBV28 to TRBJ2-6; D might be TRBD2 (5 bases). The V gene's germline CDR1 is MDHEN and CDR2 SYDVKM. Trimming removed 3 bases from V and 4 bases from J, with 10 bases in between. CDR3 length equals 15 residues.

This clone was counted a few times. V usage is TRBV28 and J usage is TRBJ1-2; D gene unclear. Trimming took 5 bases from V and 2 from J, leaving 15 bases between them. Germline values: CDR1 MDHEN, CDR2 SYDVKM. The CDR3 runs 15 residues. The CDR3 region is CASSLGDGENYGYTF. DNA of the CDR3: TGTGCCAGCAGTCTTGGAGACGGGGAAAACTATGGCTACACCTTC.

The table lists this clone with a few counts. The rearrangement uses TRBV19 and TRBJ1-5; no firm D call. The CDR3 has 15 residues. The V gene's germline CDR1 is LNHDA and CDR2 SQIVND (reference sequence). The V and J ends lost 10 bases and 1 base respectively, with 17 bases between them. The CDR3 here is CATATTPQSNQPQHF. In nucleotides, the CDR3 is TGTGCCACCGCCACCACGCCCCAGAGCAATCAGCCCCAGCATTTT.

This clone has a handful of counts. The chain employs TRBV7-2 and TRBJ1-5; 7 bases align to TRBD1. Germline V CDR1 and CDR2: SGHTA, FQGNSA. The CDR3 has 14 residues. The junction had 7 bases not matched to a gene; V was cut back by 4 bases and J by 7 bases. CDR3 nucleotide sequence: TGTGCCAGCAGCTCCGACAGGGTTGGGCAGCCCCAGCATTTT. Translated, it gives CASSSDRVGQPQHF. The full variable domain, its missing parts supplied by reference TRBV7-2 and TRBJ1-5, is GAGVSQSPSNKVTEKGKDVELRCDPISGHTALYWYRQSLGQGLEFLIYFQGNSAPDKSGLPSDRFSAERTGGSVSTLTIQRTQQEDSAVYLCASSSDRVGQPQHFGDGTRLSIL.

This clone was seen only a few times. This chain connects TRBV19 to TRBJ2-7; D might be TRBD2 (5 bases). CDR1 LNHDA and CDR2 SQIVND come from the germline V gene (reference sequence). The CDR3 spans 14 residues. Trimming left V 2 bases short and J 4 bases short, with 12 bases between. The CDR3 coding sequence is TGTGCCAGTAGTATAACGGACTTCAGTTACGAGCAGTACTTC. It translates to CASSITDFSYEQYF. The variable domain in full, completed from reference TRBV19 and TRBJ2-7, reads DGGITQSPKYLFRKEGQNVTLSCEQNLNHDAMYWYRQDPGQGLRLIYYSQIVNDFQKGDIAEGYSVSREKKESFPLTVTSAQKNPTAFYLCASSITDFSYEQYFGPGTRLTVT.

This clone occurred a few times. This sequence joins TRBV7-8 and TRBJ2-5, with D maybe TRBD2 (5 bases). The germline V and J ends were trimmed by 1 base and 5 bases, with 14 bases remaining between them. From germline, CDR1 is SGHVS and CDR2 FQNEAQ. The CDR3 has 15 residues. CDR3 in amino acids: CASSLDNGERETQYF. CDR3 in DNA: TGTGCCAGCAGCTTAGATAACGGGGAACGGGAGACCCAGTACTTC.